The present T cell receptor (beta chain) was sequenced within a study of blood T cell repertoires in COVID-19. At the level of the study: Sites in the United States, Italy and Spain provided acute and convalescent COVID-19 samples.

V lost 7 bases, J lost 8 bases, and 16 bases lay in between. This CDR3 comprises 13 residues. Germline loops: CDR1 SGHDT, CDR2 YYEEEE. The cohort comprised adults aged 18 to 89 years residing in about 25 US areas. Assignments of participants to cohorts depended upon their own reported clinical history. Assay: immunoSEQ multiplex PCR; the TCRdb copy retains only in-frame clones and omits some. The sample lists around 420,000 clones, roughly 88% seen once, with around 2% in the top ten. The TCR comes from a woman aged 40 to 49 with acute COVID-19. The sequenced sample consisted of PBMCs or T cells enriched from blood (not recorded which). This rearrangement joins TRBV5-6 to TRBJ2-1; weak D call: TRBD2 (6 bases). Written as DNA, the CDR3 is TGTGCCAGCGGGCGGGGCTTACTGGATGAGCAGTTCTTC. Translated, it gives CASGRGLLDEQFF.